Below are 25 T cell receptor beta chains sequenced from a single sample in a study of blood T cells in healthy people across ages. Sample-barcoded 5' priming and a J-beta primer mix drove a second PCR of about 6 to 11 cycles. TCRdb independently ran MiXCR on the 5' RACE reads; one entry per CDR3 protein. Seen here are 650,000 to 800,000 distinct CDR3 sequences, around 45% observed once, and the top ten hold nearly 20%. Sequenced material: blood. The source is a man aged 55 to 70 in good health.

This sequence joins TRBV14 and TRBJ1-4; weak D call: TRBD1 (5 bases). The V end was cut by 0 bases, the J end by 0 bases, with 11 bases between. The germline gives CDR1 SGHDN, CDR2 FVKESK. The CDR3 is 17 amino acids. CDR3: CASSQDIQGATNEKLFF. DNA of the CDR3: TGTGCCAGCAGCCAAGATATCCAGGGAGCAACTAATGAAAAACTGTTTTTT.

This rearrangement joins TRBV12-3 or TRBV12-4 to TRBJ1-1; tentative D call: TRBD1 (5 bases). V lost 5 bases, J lost 3 bases, and 13 bases lay in between. The CDR3 totals 14 residues. CDR3 amino acids: CASSANQGYTEAFF. CDR3 nucleotide sequence: TGTGCCAGCAGTGCCAACCAGGGTTACACTGAAGCTTTCTTT.

The chain recombines TRBV2 with TRBJ2-4, with 8 positions matching TRBD2. This CDR3 comprises 14 residues. Unmatched junction bases numbered 4, after V lost 3 bases and J lost 6 bases. The germline gives CDR1 SNHLY, CDR2 FYNNEI. In DNA, the CDR3 is TGTGCCAGCAGTGACGGGGGGGGACCAAACATTCAGTACTTC. Protein: CASSDGGGPNIQYF.

This clonotype was counted a few times. This chain joins TRBV7-2 and TRBJ1-5; D is ambiguous. This CDR3 is built from 13 residues. V lost 0 bases and J 4 bases, leaving 4 bases between the germline ends. Germline loops: CDR1 SGHTA, CDR2 FQGNSA. The CDR3 here is CASSLAKNQPQHF. Here the CDR3 DNA reads TGTGCCAGCAGCTTAGCCAAGAATCAGCCCCAGCATTTT.

This clonotype was counted only a few times. The rearrangement joins TRBV7-2 to TRBJ2-5; the D gene could be TRBD1 or TRBD2 (5 bases each). The better agreement between TRBJ2-7 and the DNA end casts doubt on the J call. CDR1 is SGHTA and CDR2 is FQGNSA in the germline V gene. The CDR3 loop spans 12 amino acids. In DNA form, the CDR3 reads TGTGCCAGCAGCAGGGACCACTACGAGCAGTACTTC. It specifies CASSRDHYEQYF.

The CDR3 DNA follows: TGTGCCAGCAGTTACCAGGGGTACAATTCACCCCTCCACTTT. Protein sequence: CASSYQGYNSPLHF. The chain employs TRBV6-2 or TRBV6-3 and TRBJ1-6; D perhaps matches TRBD1 (6 bases). The germline CDR1 and CDR2 sequences are MNHEY and SVGEGT. V lost 2 bases to trimming and J lost 7 bases, with 9 bases between them. The CDR3 has 14 residues.

This clonotype was recorded once. CDR3 residues: CACFRQGYDTQYF. The CDR3 DNA reads TGTGCTTGTTTCAGACAGGGGTACGATACGCAGTATTTT. The V call is TRBV28, the J call TRBJ2-3; 8 nucleotides match TRBD1. The CDR3 is 13 residues long. Looked up from germline, CDR1 is MDHEN and CDR2 is SYDVKM. Full variable domain (remainder filled in from reference TRBV28 and TRBJ2-3): DVKVTQSSRYLVKRTGEKVFLECVQDMDHENMFWYRQDPGLGLRLIYFSYDVKMKEKGDIPEGYSVSREKKERFSLILESASTNQTSMYLCACFRQGYDTQYFGPGTRLTVL.

This clonotype was seen a handful of times. The chain has TRBV5-1 and TRBJ2-4; the match to TRBD2 covers 10 bases. The DNA end lines up better with TRBJ2-7; the J call may be wrong. Germline V CDR1 and CDR2: SGHRS, YFSETQ. The CDR3 is made up of 16 amino acids. CDR3 protein: CASSPGVLAGEYEQYF. The CDR3, as DNA: TGCGCCAGCAGCCCGGGGGTTCTAGCGGGGGAGTACGAGCAGTACTTC.

The genes are TRBV9 and TRBJ2-3; D gene ambiguous. The germline gives CDR1 SGDLS, CDR2 YYNGEE. The CDR3 has 16 residues. V was trimmed by 2 bases and J by 4 bases, leaving 17 bases between them. CDR3 nucleotides: TGTGCCAGCAGCGTTAAAGGCCTTACGTCCGCAGATACGCAGTATTTT. Translation: CASSVKGLTSADTQYF.

Comment on this clonotype: At one end, the junction sequence differs from germline, possibly due to a read error. V usage is TRBV7-9 and J usage is TRBJ2-7; D may be TRBD1 (5 bases). From germline, CDR1 is SEHNR and CDR2 FQNEAQ (reference sequence). The CDR3 runs 15 residues. The CDR3 loop is CDSSFGRLRDYEQYF. The CDR3 bases are TGTGACAGCAGCTTCGGTCGCCTCAGGGACTACGAGCAGTACTTC.

This clonotype was observed a single time. The rearrangement joins TRBV7-9 to TRBJ1-6; D is unclear. Trimming took off 1 base at V and 5 bases at J, with 15 bases between the two ends. This CDR3 is built from 17 residues. CDR1 is SEHNR and CDR2 is FQNEAQ in the germline V gene (reference sequence). CDR3 nucleotides: TGTGCCAGCAGCTTAGTAGGACGGACCACGGATAATTCACCCCTCCACTTT. This sequence encodes CASSLVGRTTDNSPLHF.

Concerning this clonotype itself: A much larger clone is a single base away; this may be a read error. The chain links TRBV24-1 to TRBJ2-5; 14 bases line up with TRBD2. Trimming cost V 4 bases and J 11 bases; bases outside gene matches: 8. This CDR3 is built from 15 residues. The V gene's germline CDR1 is KGHDR and CDR2 SFDVKD. The DNA for the CDR3 is TGTGCCACCAGTGACTGGACTAGCGGGGGGAATGAGCAGTACTTC. Protein: CATSDWTSGGNEQYF.

This clonotype occurred a few times. V gene TRBV24-1 combines with J gene TRBJ2-5; D unresolved. The germline V and J ends were trimmed by 7 bases and 5 bases, with 7 bases remaining between them. The CDR3 is 11 amino acids. Germline V gene lookup returns CDR1 KGHDR and CDR2 SFDVKD. CDR3 residues: CATRRRETQYF. DNA of the CDR3: TGTGCCACCAGGCGCCGGGAGACCCAGTACTTC.

V and J are TRBV5-1 and TRBJ2-7, with a tentative D call TRBD1 (6 bases). Germline V CDR1 and CDR2: SGHRS, YFSETQ. The V gene lost 1 base and the J gene lost 1 base, with 12 bases spanning the gap. This CDR3 has 15 amino acids. CDR3 bases: TGCGCCAGCAGCTTGCAGGGGCCTCAATCCTACGAGCAGTACTTC. Amino acid sequence: CASSLQGPQSYEQYF.

This rearrangement joins TRBV24-1 to TRBJ2-3; 7 bases line up with TRBD1. The V gene end was trimmed by 5 bases and the J gene end by 2 bases; junction bases not matched to a gene: 6. The CDR3 totals 15 residues. Per germline, CDR1 KGHDR and CDR2 SFDVKD. DNA for the CDR3: TGTGCCACCAGTGTCCGGGACAGCTACACAGATACGCAGTATTTT. Residues: CATSVRDSYTDTQYF.

V usage is TRBV12-3 or TRBV12-4 and J usage is TRBJ1-6; possible D gene TRBD1, 6 bases. The CDR3 is 13 residues long. Between the trimmed V and J ends, which lost 5 bases and 8 bases, there was a span of 10 bases. CDR3 nucleotides: TGTGCCAGCAGTAGACAGGCCCATTCACCCCTCCACTTT. Translation: CASSRQAHSPLHF.

The CDR3 spells CASRPIGQGNTEAFF. In nucleotides, the CDR3 is TGTGCCAGCAGACCGATTGGACAGGGGAACACTGAAGCTTTCTTT. V gene TRBV6-2 or TRBV6-3 combines with J gene TRBJ1-1; 8 nucleotides agree with TRBD1. V lost 6 bases to trimming and J lost 1 base; unmatched junction nucleotides: 7. In germline, CDR1 is MNHEY, CDR2 SVGEGT. CDR3 size: 15 residues.

The chain combines TRBV9 with TRBJ1-4; 7 bases align to TRBD1. V trimming: 0 bases; J trimming: 3 bases; junction bases outside the gene matches: 11. The CDR3 length is 18 residues. The germline CDR1 and CDR2 sequences are SGDLS and YYNGEE. CDR3 region: CASSVEGRQGSANEKLFF. CDR3 sequence (DNA): TGTGCCAGCAGCGTAGAGGGGAGACAGGGAAGTGCTAATGAAAAACTGTTTTTT.

The rearrangement uses TRBV7-9 and TRBJ2-1, with D possibly matching TRBD2 (5 bases). In germline, CDR1 is SEHNR, CDR2 FQNEAQ (reference sequence). V lost 5 bases and J 10 bases, leaving 12 bases between the germline ends. CDR3 length: 12 residues. CDR3 bases: TGTGCCAGCAGCGAAGACGACTACGAGCAGTTCTTC. The encoded protein is CASSEDDYEQFF.

V gene TRBV6-6 combines with J gene TRBJ1-2, with 12 nucleotides matching TRBD1. The ends lost 7 bases at V and 0 bases at J; junction bases unmatched: 6. The CDR3 has 16 amino acids. Per the germline V gene, CDR1 is MNHNY and CDR2 is SVGAGI (reference sequence). The CDR3 loop is CASIGTGGASNYGYTF. CDR3 nucleotide sequence: TGTGCCAGCATCGGGACAGGGGGCGCCTCTAACTATGGCTACACCTTC.

V is TRBV10-3 and J is TRBJ2-2; D unclear. Germline loops: CDR1 ENHRY, CDR2 SYGVKD. The CDR3 has 16 residues. With 4 bases removed from V and 6 bases from J, the gap between germline ends came to 18 bases. CDR3 residues: CAISGRLAADSGELFF. As DNA, the CDR3 is TGTGCCATCAGTGGACGACTGGCCGCGGATTCCGGGGAGCTGTTTTTT.

This chain links TRBV20-1 with TRBJ1-1; D remains unclear. The germline V gene encodes CDR1 DFQATT and CDR2 SNEGSKA (reference sequence). V lost 6 bases, J lost 5 bases, and 10 bases lay in between. This CDR3 is 11 amino acids long. Here the CDR3 reads CSARRVTEAFF. Here the CDR3 DNA reads TGCAGTGCCCGGAGGGTTACTGAAGCTTTCTTT.

This chain connects TRBV7-9 to TRBJ2-3; TRBD2 matches at 10 bases. This CDR3 is 16 amino acids long. The germline gives CDR1 SEHNR, CDR2 FQNEAQ (reference sequence). V was pared by 4 bases and J by 0 bases, with 4 bases of the junction left unmatched. CDR3 nucleotide sequence: TGTGCCAGCAGCTCGATAGCGGGGGGTAGCACAGATACGCAGTATTTT. Translation gives CASSSIAGGSTDTQYF.

In this sample, this clonotype turned up a few times. The rearrangement uses TRBV14 and TRBJ2-5, with D tentatively TRBD2 (5 bases). Germline CDR1 and CDR2: SGHDN and FVKESK. The length of the CDR3 is 15 residues. Trimming removed 4 bases from V and 7 bases from J, with 19 bases in between. The CDR3 here is CASSPLLDSSGTQYF. The CDR3 DNA reads as TGTGCCAGCAGCCCCCTACTGGACTCTTCAGGGACCCAGTACTTC.

The V call is TRBV6-2 or TRBV6-3, the J call TRBJ1-1, with a tentative D call TRBD1 (6 bases). The CDR3 is made up of 14 amino acids. V lost 8 bases and J 1 base, leaving 14 bases between the germline ends. Germline-derived CDR1 and CDR2 are MNHEY and SVGEGT. CDR3 sequence reads: CASGTQRPNTEAFF. In DNA form, the CDR3 reads TGTGCCAGCGGGACACAGAGGCCGAACACTGAAGCTTTCTTT.